This entry is about one TCR beta chain. As yet, its antigen is unknown. Trimming shortened V by 4 bases and J by 0 bases, and 14 bases separated the two germline ends. The CDR3 consists of 15 residues. Germline loops: CDR1 SGDLS, CDR2 YYNGEE. The data belong to a study of beta chain features in type 1 diabetes. On the study more broadly: Cell yields, age and gender were similar between patients and healthy donors. General observations from the study: Shortening of TCRB CDR3s, moderate but significant, appeared in all four CD4+ subsets of Type 1 diabetes patients.

The whole isolated RNA underwent reverse transcription, so sequencing captured expressed TCRB transcripts. Sequencing used immunoSEQ multiplex PCR; TCRdb keeps in-frame clones, though not all of them. The repertoire holds roughly 340,000 clones, around an eighth seen once, with 0.013% to 0.015% in the top ten. Sequencing was performed on naive CD4+ T cells from blood. The sequence was obtained from a woman aged 18-29 years with type 1 diabetes. The J gene is TRBJ2-7, the V gene TRBV9, with D perhaps matching TRBD1 (5 bases). The CDR3 here is CASSPPSGLSYEQYF. The DNA for the CDR3 is TGTGCCAGCAGCCCTCCATCAGGGCTCTCCTACGAGCAGTACTTC.